The 32 T cell receptor beta chains below come from one sample, sequenced in a study of T cells in Graves' hyperthyroidism and ophthalmopathy. From RNA transcripts, TCR beta CDR3 regions were amplified. The HTBI primer set served for first-round RT-PCR of the TCR CDR3. In TCRdb, the multiplex PCR reads were re-called with MiXCR into one record per CDR3 protein. The table records 300,000 to 500,000 distinct CDR3 sequences, over 11% of them present only once. Material for sequencing was blood. The origin of the receptors is a man aged 45 to 65 with Graves' ophthalmopathy.

This clonotype has at least ten counts. This chain joins TRBV10-3 and TRBJ2-2; TRBD2 agrees at 8 bases. Trimming removed 5 bases from V and 1 base from J; junction bases left unmatched: 12. Per germline, CDR1 ENHRY and CDR2 SYGVKD. The length of the CDR3 is 18 residues. CDR3 sequence: CAISRLATSPGNTGELFF. The CDR3 region has the DNA TGTGCCATCAGTCGACTAGCGACGTCACCCGGGAACACCGGGGAGCTGTTTTTT.

In the case of this clonotype: Germline is not matched at one junction end, which may reflect a read error. The chain joins TRBV20-1 to TRBJ2-5; 12 bases match TRBD2. Germline V gene data show CDR1 as DFQATT and CDR2 as SNEGSKA (reference sequence). This CDR3 spans 12 amino acids. CDR3 region: CSSSGRGETQYF. The CDR3 DNA follows: TGCAGTTCTAGCGGGAGGGGAGAGACCCAGTACTTC.

This clonotype was counted ten times or more. The J gene is TRBJ2-5, the V gene TRBV28; D not resolved. The CDR3 contains 13 residues. Trimming took 6 bases from V and 1 from J, leaving 9 bases between them. The germline gives CDR1 MDHEN, CDR2 SYDVKM. The CDR3 protein is CASRTRVQETQYF. CDR3 coding DNA: TGTGCCAGCAGAACCAGAGTCCAAGAGACCCAGTACTTC.

A few counts support this clonotype. The chain is built from TRBV7-3 and TRBJ1-6, with D maybe TRBD1 (5 bases). V was trimmed by 2 bases and J by 13 bases, leaving 12 bases between them. The germline V gene encodes CDR1 SGHTA and CDR2 FQGTGA. This CDR3 is 13 amino acids long. CDR3 region: CASSLGTRSPLHF. The CDR3 DNA reads TGTGCCAGCAGCTTAGGGACTCGTTCGCCCCTCCACTTT.

This clonotype was found a few times. The chain has TRBV19 and TRBJ1-1, with TRBD1 as a possible D gene (5 bases). In germline, CDR1 is LNHDA, CDR2 SQIVND (reference sequence). The CDR3 covers 14 residues. The germline V and J ends were trimmed by 4 bases and 11 bases, with 20 bases remaining between them. This CDR3 is CASSTEWGWQMAFF. CDR3 DNA: TGTGCCAGTAGTACGGAGTGGGGGTGGCAGATGGCTTTCTTT. Using reference TRBV19 and TRBJ1-1 for the parts outside the CDR3, the full variable domain is DGGITQSPKYLFRKEGQNVTLSCEQNLNHDAMYWYRQDPGQGLRLIYYSQIVNDFQKGDIAEGYSVSREKKESFPLTVTSAQKNPTAFYLCASSTEWGWQMAFFGQGTRLTVV.

In its sample, this clonotype was seen a few times. The V and J genes are TRBV19 and TRBJ1-1, with TRBD1 as a possible D gene (6 bases). Looked up from germline, CDR1 is LNHDA and CDR2 is SQIVND (reference sequence). Trimming stripped 6 bases from V and 4 bases from J, with 12 bases between. CDR3 length: 13 residues. CDR3 protein: CASSHRDGTEAFF. The CDR3 coding sequence is TGTGCCAGTAGCCACAGGGATGGCACTGAAGCTTTCTTT.

This clonotype was observed at least ten times. V usage is TRBV7-2 and J usage is TRBJ2-1; D unclear. The CDR3 contains 15 residues. V was trimmed by 0 bases and J by 0 bases, leaving 6 bases between them. The germline V gene has CDR1 SGHTA and CDR2 FQGNSA. CDR3 residues: CASSLAGPSYNEQFF. CDR3 DNA sequence: TGTGCCAGCAGCTTAGCAGGGCCCTCCTACAATGAGCAGTTCTTC.

CDR3 amino acids: CASRTESSYNSPLHF. The CDR3 DNA is TGTGCCAGCAGGACAGAGAGCTCCTATAATTCACCCCTCCACTTT. The chain has TRBV6-1 and TRBJ1-6, with TRBD1 as a possible D gene (5 bases). CDR1 and CDR2 (germline): MNHNS, SASEGT. Trimming cost V 6 bases and J 0 bases, with 9 bases left between them. The CDR3 is made up of 15 amino acids.

This rearrangement joins TRBV27 to TRBJ1-1; 7 bases are a match to TRBD1. The CDR3 loop spans 14 amino acids. J gave up 5 bases and V 5 bases, and 8 bases lay outside the gene matches. Germline V gives CDR1 MNHEY, CDR2 SMNVEV (reference sequence). CDR3 in DNA: TGTGCCAGCAGTACTTACACAGGGGTAACTGAAGCTTTCTTT. Its protein is CASSTYTGVTEAFF.

This clonotype was picked up many times. V usage is TRBV7-9 and J usage is TRBJ1-1, with 10 nucleotides matching TRBD1. Germline V gene data show CDR1 as SEHNR and CDR2 as FQNEAQ (reference sequence). With V trimmed by 3 bases and J by 5 bases, 6 bases remained unmatched. The CDR3 is 15 residues long. CDR3 sequence: CASSLDRGKRTEAFF. DNA for the CDR3: TGTGCCAGCAGCTTGGACAGGGGGAAAAGGACTGAAGCTTTCTTT.

This clonotype came up many times. The rearrangement links TRBV5-5 to TRBJ2-5; 15 nucleotides line up with TRBD2. V lost 4 bases, J lost 5 bases, and 6 bases stayed unmatched. Germline CDR1 is SGHKS and CDR2 is YYEKEE (reference sequence). The CDR3 is 16 amino acids. The DNA of the CDR3 is TGTGCCAGCAGCCGGGGACTAGCGGGAGGTCAGGAGACCCAGTACTTC. Its translation: CASSRGLAGGQETQYF.

In its sample, this clonotype was seen many times. J is TRBJ2-3 and V is TRBV28; tentative D call: TRBD2 (5 bases). The CDR3 is made up of 17 amino acids. Germline V gives CDR1 MDHEN, CDR2 SYDVKM. The ends were cut back, 5 bases at V and 0 bases at J, with 18 bases in the middle. DNA of the CDR3: TGTGCCAGCAGTCCCCTACTGGATAGCGTAAGCACAGATACGCAGTATTTT. It encodes CASSPLLDSVSTDTQYF.

For the CDR3, the DNA is TGTGCCAGTACCTTCACGGGGGGGGTTCGGGAATATAACTATGGCTACACCTTC. Amino acids: CASTFTGGVREYNYGYTF. This rearrangement joins TRBV6-1 to TRBJ1-2, with D perhaps matching TRBD1 (5 bases). CDR3 size: 18 residues. Germline CDR1 MNHNS, CDR2 SASEGT. V lost 9 bases and J lost 1, with 27 bases in between.

This clonotype was seen at least ten times. V usage is TRBV12-3 or TRBV12-4 and J usage is TRBJ2-5, with TRBD2 identical over 12 bases. J was trimmed by 0 bases and V by 3 bases; bases with no gene match: 2. This CDR3 region has 16 residues. DNA for the CDR3: TGTGCCAGCAGTTTTAGGACTAGCGGGAACCAAGAGACCCAGTACTTC. Protein: CASSFRTSGNQETQYF.

This clonotype occurred many times. This chain uses TRBV29-1 with TRBJ1-1; D is unresolved. Trimming took off 4 bases at V and 4 bases at J, with 13 bases between the two ends. The CDR3 is made up of 13 amino acids. CDR1 and CDR2 from the germline V gene are SQVTM and ANQGSEA. The CDR3 region has the DNA TGCAGCGTTGTAGGACGATTTGGCACTGAAGCTTTCTTT. Residues: CSVVGRFGTEAFF.

This clonotype was recorded a few times. The chain links TRBV20-1 to TRBJ2-7, with D possibly TRBD2 on 9 matching bases. Between the trimmed V and J ends, which lost 3 bases and 3 bases, there was a span of 27 bases. CDR3 length: 18 amino acids. Germline loops: CDR1 DFQATT, CDR2 SNEGSKA (reference sequence). The DNA of the CDR3 is TGCAGTGCTAGTTTATCTACTAGCGGGCAGGGGGCCCGCTACGAGCAGTACTTC. It is translated as CSASLSTSGQGARYEQYF.

This clonotype was seen only a few times. The rearrangement links TRBV27 to TRBJ2-6; TRBD1 is a possible D gene (5 bases). The V and J ends lost 4 bases and 2 bases respectively, with 12 bases between them. CDR1 MNHEY and CDR2 SMNVEV come from the germline V gene (reference sequence). CDR3 length: 16 residues. The CDR3 is CASSYARVPGANVLTF. CDR3 coding DNA: TGTGCCAGCAGTTACGCCAGGGTCCCTGGGGCCAACGTCCTGACTTTC.

This clonotype was seen ten or more times. The chain employs TRBV11-2 and TRBJ2-6, with TRBD1 matching 8 bases. The germline gives CDR1 SGHAT, CDR2 FQNNGV. Unmatched junction bases numbered 8, after V lost 1 base and J lost 0 bases. This CDR3 is 19 amino acids long. CDR3 in DNA: TGTGCCAGCAGCTTAGGCAGGGGGCTACTTAGCTCTGGGGCCAACGTCCTGACTTTC. As protein: CASSLGRGLLSSGANVLTF. Full variable domain (rest looked up from reference TRBV11-2 and TRBJ2-6): EAGVAQSPRYKIIEKRQSVAFWCNPISGHATLYWYQQILGQGPKLLIQFQNNGVVDDSQLPKDRFSAERLKGVDSTLKIQPAKLEDSAVYLCASSLGRGLLSSGANVLTFGAGSRLTVL.

In this sample, this clonotype turned up many times. The V call is TRBV5-1, the J call TRBJ2-5, with TRBD2 matching over 9 bases. V dropped 4 bases and J dropped 1; count of bases not matched to a gene: 8. Looked up from germline, CDR1 is SGHRS and CDR2 is YFSETQ. The CDR3 is 16 residues long. The CDR3 protein is CASSPLAGGSQETQYF. The CDR3 DNA follows: TGCGCCAGCAGCCCCCTGGCGGGAGGGAGCCAAGAGACCCAGTACTTC.

This clonotype was recorded at least ten times. This chain uses TRBV3-1 with TRBJ1-2; perhaps TRBD1 as D (5 bases). The V and J ends lost 6 bases and 4 bases respectively, with 12 bases between them. The CDR3 has 13 residues. CDR1 and CDR2 (germline): LGHDT, YNNKEL (reference sequence). The CDR3 DNA follows: TGTGCCAGCAGACTTGACGACAGCTATGGCTACACCTTC. Encoded protein: CASRLDDSYGYTF.

The rearrangement links TRBV7-3 to TRBJ2-1; 13 bases map to TRBD2. V lost 5 bases and J lost 6; bases outside the gene matches: 7. Germline lookup yields CDR1 SGHTA and CDR2 FQGTGA. The CDR3 contains 16 residues. Here the CDR3 reads CASSPTSGRAFNEQFF. Written as DNA, the CDR3 is TGTGCCAGCAGCCCAACTAGCGGGAGGGCCTTCAATGAGCAGTTCTTC.

This clonotype was observed a few times. This CDR3 reads CASRFSQSTDTQYF. The CDR3 nucleotides are TGCGCCAGCAGATTCTCTCAGAGCACAGATACGCAGTATTTT. The V call is TRBV5-1, the J call TRBJ2-3; D is unclear. V lost 5 bases and J 0 bases, leaving 10 bases between the germline ends. CDR1 and CDR2 from the germline V gene are SGHRS and YFSETQ. The length of the CDR3 is 14 residues.

The chain is built from TRBV20-1 and TRBJ2-7; TRBD2 aligns across 9 bases. This CDR3 is built from 15 residues. V lost 1 base to trimming and J lost 2 bases; unmatched junction nucleotides: 6. Germline lookup yields CDR1 DFQATT and CDR2 SNEGSKA (reference sequence). The CDR3 sequence is CSARGVAGVPYEQYF. For the CDR3, the DNA is TGCAGTGCTAGAGGCGTAGCGGGAGTGCCCTACGAGCAGTACTTC.

This clonotype was observed a handful of times. The chain recombines TRBV13 with TRBJ1-1, with a weak D call TRBD1 (6 bases). The V gene lost 6 bases and the J gene lost 7 bases, with 12 bases spanning the gap. The V gene's germline CDR1 is PRHDT and CDR2 FYEKMQ (reference sequence). This CDR3 is built from 12 residues. For the CDR3, the DNA is TGTGCCAGCAGTTGGCGGACAGTTGAAGCTTTCTTT. Translating it yields CASSWRTVEAFF. The full variable domain, in which reference TRBV13 and TRBJ1-1 provide the parts outside the CDR3, is AAGVIQSPRHLIKEKRETATLKCYPIPRHDTVYWYQQGPGQDPQFLISFYEKMQSDKGSIPDRFSAQQFSDYHSELNMSSLELGDSALYFCASSWRTVEAFFGQGTRLTVV.

Comment on this clonotype: A read error may explain this, as a much larger clone is one base away. J is TRBJ2-7 and V is TRBV2; 7 nucleotides line up with TRBD2. Germline-derived CDR1 and CDR2 are SNHLY and FYNNEI. The CDR3 extends over 13 amino acids. The CDR3 spells CASRNGGVGERYF. As DNA, the CDR3 is TGTGCCAGCAGAAATGGGGGGGTCGGCGAGCGGTACTTC.

This clonotype was recorded many times. The chain has TRBV28 and TRBJ1-2; 12 bases line up with TRBD1. Trimming removed 3 bases from V and 2 bases from J; junction bases left unmatched: 1. The CDR3 spans 15 residues. Germline V gives CDR1 MDHEN, CDR2 SYDVKM. CDR3 amino acids: CASSFGTGGNYGYTF. The CDR3 DNA sequence: TGTGCCAGCAGTTTTGGGACAGGGGGCAACTATGGCTACACCTTC.

This clonotype was counted many times. The chain recombines TRBV3-1 with TRBJ1-6, with a possible D match to TRBD1 (6 bases). Germline lookup yields CDR1 LGHDT and CDR2 YNNKEL (reference sequence). The CDR3 extends over 14 amino acids. Trimming took 3 bases from V and 6 from J, leaving 9 bases between them. CDR3 DNA: TGTGCCAGCAGCCACGGGGGCGTTAATTCACCCCTCCACTTT. Its translation is CASSHGGVNSPLHF.

V gene TRBV12-3 or TRBV12-4 combines with J gene TRBJ1-3; D call uncertain. The CDR3 loop spans 16 amino acids. The V end lost 0 bases, the J end lost 3 bases, and 12 bases lay between the germline ends. The CDR3 loop is CASSLAVHSFGNTIYF. The CDR3 DNA reads TGTGCCAGCAGTTTAGCCGTCCACTCGTTTGGAAACACCATATATTTT.

This clonotype showed up many times. The V call is TRBV20-1, the J call TRBJ2-5; 8 bases map to TRBD2. The CDR3 loop spans 14 amino acids. In germline, CDR1 is DFQATT, CDR2 SNEGSKA (reference sequence). The V gene end was trimmed by 3 bases and the J gene end by 5 bases; junction bases not matched to a gene: 8. CDR3 in amino acids: CSARGVAGRETQYF. The CDR3 DNA follows: TGCAGTGCTAGGGGAGTAGCGGGACGGGAGACCCAGTACTTC.

This clonotype has a count of ten or more. This chain links TRBV24-1 with TRBJ2-3, with 9 bases identical to TRBD2. The CDR3 extends over 15 amino acids. Germline CDR1 and CDR2: KGHDR and SFDVKD. V was clipped by 6 bases and J by 4 bases; unmatched bases: 7. CDR3 coding DNA: TGTGCCACCAGTAGGGGACTAGCTTCCGCAGATACGCAGTATTTT. This sequence encodes CATSRGLASADTQYF.

This clonotype occurred many times. The chain links TRBV12-3 or TRBV12-4 to TRBJ1-6, with 8 bases identical to TRBD1. Trimming at V came to 3 bases and at J to 7 bases, leaving 8 bases not matched to a gene. The CDR3 loop spans 16 amino acids. CDR3 residues: CASSFRVGTGNSPLHF. DNA for the CDR3: TGTGCCAGCAGTTTCAGAGTCGGGACAGGAAATTCACCCCTCCACTTT.

This clonotype was seen many times. The chain carries TRBV12-3 or TRBV12-4 and TRBJ2-1; TRBD2 agrees at 10 bases. J gave up 2 bases and V 4 bases, and 5 bases lay outside the gene matches. This CDR3 region has 16 residues. CDR3 sequence: CASSSISGRAYNEQFF. For the CDR3, the DNA is TGTGCCAGCAGTTCTATAAGCGGGAGGGCCTACAATGAGCAGTTCTTC.